The clone carrying this T cell receptor (beta chain) was recorded a few times. Its matching antigen is unknown. This entry belongs to a study of cytomegalovirus exposure and HLA in healthy donors. Broader study findings: V- and J-gene trimming in TCR beta was tied to a missense DCLRE1C variant by an analysis performed later.

The CDR3 loop spans 16 amino acids. CDR1 is SEHNR, CDR2 FQNEAQ, per germline (reference sequence). The ends were cut back, 4 bases at V and 0 bases at J, with 10 bases in the middle. PCR was performed using 60 Vbeta and 13 Jbeta primers. The method was immunoSEQ multiplex PCR; TCRdb's version includes in-frame clones alone and lacks a portion of them. The data contain fewer than 250,000 clones, roughly four fifths of them singletons. The gene calls are TRBV7-9 and TRBJ2-6, with D perhaps matching TRBD2 (6 bases). Sequencing was performed on PBMCs. This TCR was recovered from a man younger than 35 in good health and CMV-seronegative. The CDR3 nucleotides are TGTGCCAGCAGCTCAGGGACTCACTCTGGGGCCAACGTCCTGACTTTC. It encodes CASSSGTHSGANVLTF.